What follows describes a single T cell receptor (beta chain). No antigen is known for it. There are no base qualities to consult, and no much larger clone falls within one base. This sample is drawn from a study of cytomegalovirus exposure and HLA in healthy donors (dated 2017 in TCRdb). Looking at the study overall: An earlier analysis of approximately 640 of the donors reported roughly 300 Gb of sequence data and some 120 million unique TCR beta sequences from 150 million to 200 million T cells. An early release covering some 640 HLA-typed donors comprised approximately 290 gigabases of sequencing data and around 85 million unique TCR sequences. Of the roughly 400 genotyped donors, around 81% fell in the genetic ancestry cluster associated with self-reported Caucasian donors. The aim of the study was to test whether cataloging public T cell receptors could identify signatures of past pathogen exposure. The study used immunosequencing to profile the T cell repertoires of hundreds of subjects and linked those repertoires to cytomegalovirus serostatus. In addition to the first cohort of hundreds of subjects, a separate validation cohort of 120 different subjects was used. High-throughput TCR immunosequencing, statistical association of individual TCRs with disease status, and machine learning were combined to predict cytomegalovirus infection status. To study patterns of TCR occurrence, a later analysis re-analyzed previously published TCR beta repertoires from several hundred donors and added high-resolution HLA genotyping. In the later analysis, no new phenotypic data were used to find candidate immune exposures; instead, reliance was placed on TCR beta sequences and their occurrence across donors. An earlier analysis of around 580 of the donors used high-throughput TCR beta sequencing to judge whether each TCR beta V gene segment behaved as functional or pseudogenic. Donor age, sex, ethnicity and CMV serostatus were compiled alongside the repertoire data. A later genetic analysis took genome-wide SNP genotypes for about three fifths of the roughly 670 donors and used that subset as a discovery cohort. Every repertoire in the discovery cohort had been generated on one and the same sequencing platform. HLA typing included class I and class II loci at four-digit resolution. Typing coverage varied by locus: roughly 629-640 donors for A, B, C, DRB1 and DQB1; approximately 560 for DQA1; about 600 for DPA1; fewer than 480 for DPB1. Several DR-DQ haplotypes were handled as single units for association and clustering, since linkage in the cohort was strong. Among about 370 genotyped donors of the cohort, an average of around 240,000 unique TCR beta nucleotide sequences was sequenced per donor, of which roughly 17% were non-productive. Results and caveats for the whole study, not just this receptor: Because counts were too low, under 20 rarely observed V segments, including chromosome 9 orphons, were left out of the earlier analysis of several hundred of the donors. It was suggested by the authors that the approach could potentially be generalized to other disease states and immunological phenotypes. Some IMGT-functional V segments, including TRBV6-2 and TRBV6-3, could not be told apart with the 87-base-pair reads, so those segments were excluded. Compared with equally common non-associated chains, HLA-associated TCR beta chains in a later analysis were more clonally expanded and had lower generation probabilities. Broadly in line with IMGT annotations, most TCR beta V segments showed up in productive rearrangements about 87% or about 30% of the time in an earlier analysis of 450 to 750 of the donors. The sequencing pipeline was judged likely to have produced a cluster of highly shared sequence variants as a technical artifact. A total of 150 or so TCR beta chains were listed by the study as associated with cytomegalovirus. Several of the top co-occurrence clusters appeared to be linked to parvovirus B19, influenza, CMV and Epstein-Barr virus, according to a later analysis. At a false discovery rate of 0.05, a later analysis linked roughly 17,000 TCR beta sequences to specific HLA alleles. According to a later analysis, most CMV-associated TCR beta chains appeared to be HLA-restricted, and the HLA associations seemed to be driven largely by CMV exposure. Roughly uniform sequencing depth across donors was assumed in presence/absence analyses, although this assumption may not hold. A further reported finding was that TCR beta sequences accurately predicted the HLA-A and HLA-B alleles for most subjects in the first cohort. When HLA alleles, especially DR and DQ, strongly co-occurred, attributing TCR associations to individual alleles was difficult. In this cohort, only TCR beta chains were sequenced, and detectable features were limited by the absence of alpha or paired-chain data. Immune exposure information for the cohort was limited to CMV serostatus. The classifier was reported to diagnose cytomegalovirus status with high specificity and sensitivity in both the original and validation cohorts. In a later analysis, TCR association rates were found to vary across HLA loci, with the most associated TCRs seen for DRB1 alleles and the fewest for HLA-C alleles. While some public TCRs were present in many individuals, most TCR sequences turned up only very rarely across donors. Linkage disequilibrium might explain the correlated functional status among segregating V segments, but an unknown experimental factor could not be excluded. A later genetic analysis reported fewer N-insertions in productive TCRs among donors in an Asian-associated ancestry cluster than the roughly 620-donor mean. Because HLA typing was missing for some donors at each locus, association tests included only the typed subset. A few of the identified cytomegalovirus-associated TCR beta chains were confirmed in vitro to be specific for cytomegalovirus antigens. In a later genetic analysis, a missense DCLRE1C variant was associated with V-gene and J-gene trimming of TCR beta chains, and the association was replicated in an independent cohort.

The cohort consisted of 666 healthy bone marrow donors. At the time of sampling, all cohort members were nominally healthy, though unrecorded immune exposures were likely present. The donor tested CMV seropositive and was one of the 289 seropositive cohort members. Every donor gave a peripheral blood sample, and the peripheral blood mononuclear cells from that sample were used for TCR beta sequencing. Genomic DNA was extracted from the blood cell samples with the Qiagen DNeasy Blood Extraction Kit. CDR1 WSHSY and CDR2 SAAADI are derived from the germline V gene. Including the terminal cysteine and phenylalanine, the CDR3 comprises 14 residues. Only the CDR3 DNA is retained, 42 bases long and in frame from the first base. V was cut back by 2 bases and J by 1 base, leaving a gap of 8 bases between them. The method behind the library was the immunoSEQ multiplex PCR assay. The multiplex PCR relied on a mix of 60 forward primers for TCR Vbeta segments and 13 reverse primers for TCR Jbeta segments. A multiplex PCR assay on genomic DNA amplified the CDR3 region of rearranged TCR beta genes. On the Illumina HiSeq System, the amplified TCR beta libraries were sequenced as 87-base-pair reads. For the original study's pipeline: A later analysis counted tens of millions of unique TCR beta chains across the roughly 700 repertoires, and around 9.9 million of these chains were shared by at least two donors. Raw reads were error-corrected and collapsed into unique sequences with a nearest-neighbor algorithm that merged closely related sequences to remove PCR and sequencing errors. V, D and J gene segments were assigned by aligning CDR3 sequences to IMGT reference sequences. For a sequence to be retained, a match of at least six nucleotides was required to both a V gene segment and a J gene segment. A rearrangement counted as productive if the CDR3 had no stop codons and remained in frame with V and J, and every other rearrangement counted as non-productive. CDR3 was defined by IMGT convention, running from the second conserved V-encoded cysteine to the conserved J-encoded phenylalanine. Sequences without an unambiguous match to a single V gene segment were excluded from the earlier analysis of 450 to 750 of the donors. In an earlier analysis of roughly 600 of the donors, a V segment was called functional when productive rearrangements were above 56.7%, and segregating when the standard deviation between donors exceeded 5%. A statistical classification framework was built for diagnosing cytomegalovirus status from the catalog of TCR beta chain sequences. In a later analysis, V and J genes were assigned by comparing TCR nucleotide sequences against IMGT/GENE-DB human TR gene sequences. Using the TCRdist pipeline, a later analysis assigned CDR3 sequences along with most-parsimonious VDJ recombination scenarios. In a later analysis, each TCR beta chain was defined by its CDR3 amino acid sequence together with its V-gene family, and reads without a unique V-gene family were excluded. In a later analysis, approximately 640 highly shared, low-generation-probability nucleotide sequences were removed to address suspected cross-contamination and a sequencing artifact. A later analysis calculated a clonal expansion index for each public chain from normalized within-repertoire ranks of inferred template counts. In a later analysis, generation probabilities were computed using a VDJ recombination model fitted to out-of-frame rearrangements, and the results were checked against IGoR. Hypergeometric tests were used in a later analysis to score TCR-TCR, TCR-HLA and TCR-CMV co-occurrence, with a repertoire-size bias correction applied to the TCR pairs. To estimate false discovery rates, a later analysis permuted the HLA or CMV assignments 20 times. In a later analysis, co-occurring TCRs were grouped with DBSCAN, and TCRdist sequence similarity was added when clustering was performed within HLA-allele-positive subsets. Repertoires with fewer than 30,000 or more than 120,000 public chains were left out of co-occurrence clustering, as were roughly five repertoires with anomalous nucleotide sharing. TCRdb took this table from immuneACCESS and kept in-frame rearrangements with V and J called. Such tables lack part of the clones; where checked against another copy, unresolved V genes explain under half of the gap, and the rest is unexplained. V and J calls plus clone size are reproduced from that table; the DNA served to infer D and trimming. The table for this sample lists fewer than 200,000 clones; more than 80% of them were counted only once. The ten top clones hold just under 5% of the sample.

Sequencing was carried out using PBMCs. This TCR was recovered from a young woman in good health and CMV-seropositive. Recombination connected TRBV10-2 to TRBJ1-1, with a weak D call of TRBD1 (6 bases match). The nucleotides are TGCGCCAGCAGTGAGCAGGGGCCGAACACTGAAGCTTTCTTT. Translated, it reads CASSEQGPNTEAFF.